The 14 T cell receptor beta chains listed next were all sequenced from one sample in a study of shared clonotypes between healthy human individuals. Clones were read by immunoSEQ multiplex PCR, and TCRdb kept only the in-frame ones, dropping some. This sample has fewer than 1.4 million clones, with approximately 78% found just once. Sample: memory CD4+ T cells from PBMCs. Documented subset: CD45RA-negative fraction. The receptors come from a young man in good health. Some clones in this sample may be carry-over from other donors' samples.

This chain connects TRBV5-1 to TRBJ2-5, with no clear D. In germline, CDR1 is SGHRS, CDR2 YFSETQ. Deletions cut 7 bases from V and 5 bases from J, with 15 bases between. The CDR3 has 13 amino acids. The CDR3, as DNA: TGCGCCAGCGGTGGGCTACTGACGGAGACCCAGTACTTC. Translated: CASGGLLTETQYF.

The CDR3 loop reads CASSSGTSGSFSETQYF. CDR3 nucleotides: TGCGCCAGCAGCTCGGGGACTAGCGGGAGCTTTTCAGAGACCCAGTACTTC. The rearrangement uses TRBV5-1 and TRBJ2-5; 14 nucleotides agree with TRBD2. Germline assignment: CDR1 SGHRS and CDR2 YFSETQ. The V segment lost 3 bases and the J segment 4 bases; nucleotides outside the gene matches: 8. This CDR3 region has 17 residues.

The rearrangement joins TRBV19 to TRBJ2-7; 9 bases align to TRBD2. J was trimmed by 5 bases and V by 5 bases; bases with no gene match: 10. The CDR3 consists of 15 residues. Germline CDR1 and CDR2: LNHDA and SQIVND (reference sequence). This chain's CDR3 is CASSGLLAGTDEQYF. The CDR3 nucleotides read TGTGCCAGTAGTGGACTTCTAGCGGGGACCGACGAGCAGTACTTC.

Remarks on this clone: This specimen includes other DNA sequences encoding the same CDR3. CDR3 in amino acids: CASSYPLDEQYF. CDR3 sequence (DNA): TGTGCCAGCAGTTACCCTTTGGACGAGCAGTACTTC. The chain carries TRBV6-8 and TRBJ2-7; D uncertain. V was cut by 2 bases and J by 5 bases, with 7 bases left in between. Germline V gene sequence: CDR1 MNHGY, CDR2 SAAAGT. The CDR3 sequence is 12 residues long.

The V and J genes are TRBV7-9 and TRBJ1-1; the match to TRBD1 covers 8 bases. The V gene's germline CDR1 is SEHNR and CDR2 FQNEAQ (reference sequence). Trimming took 5 bases from V and 1 from J; bases not matched to a gene: 18. The CDR3 has 19 amino acids. For the CDR3, the DNA is TGTGCCAGCAGCGAAACCGATACCGGGACAGGATCAACGAACACTGAAGCTTTCTTT. It translates to CASSETDTGTGSTNTEAFF.

The V and J genes are TRBV7-9 and TRBJ1-3, with unresolved D. Germline V CDR1 and CDR2: SEHNR, FQNEAQ (reference sequence). This CDR3 has 14 amino acids. Trimming took off 3 bases at V and 2 bases at J, with 8 bases between the two ends. The CDR3 reads CASSFHWAGNTIYF. In DNA, the CDR3 is TGTGCCAGCAGCTTCCACTGGGCTGGAAACACCATATATTTT.

The chain joins TRBV7-2 to TRBJ1-5; no clear D gene. V gave up 5 bases and J gave up 3 bases, with 17 bases separating them. CDR1 and CDR2 from the germline V gene are SGHTA and FQGNSA. CDR3 length: 16 residues. The CDR3 is CASSPRASISNQPQHF. CDR3 in DNA: TGTGCCAGCAGCCCCCGGGCCTCGATTTCCAATCAGCCCCAGCATTTT. The whole variable domain, remainder taken from reference TRBV7-2 and TRBJ1-5, is GAGVSQSPSNKVTEKGKDVELRCDPISGHTALYWYRQSLGQGLEFLIYFQGNSAPDKSGLPSDRFSAERTGGSVSTLTIQRTQQEDSAVYLCASSPRASISNQPQHFGDGTRLSIL.

This clone was counted a few times. This chain links TRBV6-5 with TRBJ2-7; the match to TRBD2 covers 11 bases. Germline loops: CDR1 MNHEY, CDR2 SVGAGI. V lost 6 bases, J lost 6 bases, and 10 bases stayed unmatched. The CDR3 contains 15 residues. DNA of the CDR3: TGTGCCAGCAGGAAAAAACTAGCGGGAGCTGTCGAGCAGTACTTC. Encoded protein: CASRKKLAGAVEQYF.

The chain couples TRBV18 to TRBJ1-2; no reliable D call. Trimming removed 0 bases at V and 5 bases at J, with 7 bases between. The CDR3 is 13 amino acids. The V gene's germline CDR1 is KGHSH and CDR2 LQKENI. CDR3 bases: TGTGCCAGCTCACCACCGAACCAATATGGCTACACCTTC. Translated: CASSPPNQYGYTF.

This rearrangement joins TRBV19 to TRBJ1-2; D unclear. The CDR3 runs to 12 residues. V was cut by 4 bases and J by 2 bases, with 5 bases left in between. Germline V gene lookup returns CDR1 LNHDA and CDR2 SQIVND (reference sequence). The CDR3 DNA sequence: TGTGCCAGTAGTAGTCAGAACTATGGCTACACCTTC. Encoded protein: CASSSQNYGYTF.

The chain joins TRBV5-1 to TRBJ2-1; possible D gene TRBD1, 6 bases. The germline CDR1 and CDR2 sequences are SGHRS and YFSETQ. The V end was cut by 4 bases, the J end by 9 bases, with 11 bases between. The CDR3 length is 12 residues. DNA for the CDR3: TGCGCCAGCAGCCCACAGGGAGCTGAGCAGTTCTTC. Residues: CASSPQGAEQFF.

This clone has a single count. The chain is built from TRBV5-1 and TRBJ1-4, with D unresolved. From germline, CDR1 is SGHRS and CDR2 YFSETQ. Trimming pared 0 bases from V and 7 bases from J, leaving 1 base between. The CDR3 extends over 11 amino acids. The CDR3, as DNA: TGCGCCAGCAGCTTGGGTGAAAAACTGTTTTTT. Residues: CASSLGEKLFF.

This clone was recorded a few times. This rearrangement joins TRBV11-2 to TRBJ2-1; unclear D gene. The CDR3 is 16 residues long. Deletions cut 5 bases from V and 2 bases from J, with 16 bases between. In germline, CDR1 is SGHAT, CDR2 FQNNGV. In DNA, the CDR3 is TGTGCCAGCAGCCGAACCGGCAGCGCTGCCTACAATGAGCAGTTCTTC. It specifies CASSRTGSAAYNEQFF.

The sample holds a few counts of this clone. The chain joins TRBV11-1 to TRBJ2-1; D gene unclear. Trimming left V 1 base short and J 8 bases short, with 6 bases between. The CDR3 contains 12 residues. The germline CDR1 and CDR2 sequences are SGHAT and FQDESV (reference sequence). The CDR3 nucleotides read TGTGCCAGCAGCTTAGTCTATGATGAGCAGTTCTTC. Translating it yields CASSLVYDEQFF. Using reference TRBV11-1 and TRBJ2-1 for the parts outside the CDR3, the full variable domain is EAEVAQSPRYKITEKSQAVAFWCDPISGHATLYWYRQILGQGPELLVQFQDESVVDDSQLPKDRFSAERLKGVDSTLKIQPAELGDSAMYLCASSLVYDEQFFGPGTRLTVL.